This entry concerns a single T cell receptor beta chain. Its antigen is still unknown. The V segment lost 3 bases and the J segment 7 bases; nucleotides outside the gene matches: 14. Germline V CDR1 and CDR2: MNHEY, SMNVEV (reference sequence). The length of the CDR3 is 17 residues. This entry belongs to a study of shared clonotypes between healthy human individuals. Study outcomes and limitations: Across a few donors, naive CD4 shared 4.5% to 6%, naive CD8 3% to 3.5%, memory CD4 2.3%, memory CD8 approximately 0.4%. What rarefaction showed was incomplete sorted-subset sequencing despite large depth.

The data were produced by immunoSEQ multiplex PCR, yet TCRdb's version contains in-frame clones alone and is incomplete. The sample records under 2,500,000 clones, 90% to 96% being singletons. The TCR originated in a man between 18 and 29 years old in good health. The sample comprised naive CD4+ T cells sorted from blood. Sample subset: CD45RA+ positively selected. V and J are TRBV27 and TRBJ2-2; the match to TRBD1 covers 7 bases. CDR3 sequence: CASSFRIDRAVVGELFF. CDR3 nucleotides: TGTGCCAGCAGTTTCCGTATCGACAGGGCCGTGGTCGGGGAGCTGTTTTTT.